This TCR beta chain originates from a study of OX40 agonist ivuxolimab in advanced cancers. TCRdb keeps only in-frame clones here, not all; method: immunoSEQ multiplex PCR. The table lists 75,000 to 95,000 clones, around 87% of them singletons, with about 4% in the top ten. This CDR3 is built from 15 residues. Germline trimming cut 4 bases from V and 0 bases from J; bases unmatched to any gene: 7. Per the germline V gene, CDR1 is SGHNT and CDR2 is YYREEE (reference sequence). The specimen comprised CD4+ or CD8+ T cells sorted from blood, sampled in a trial of the OX40 agonist ivuxolimab. This TCR derives from an adult with an advanced solid tumor such as melanoma, head and neck, liver or kidney cancer. The chain employs TRBV5-4 and TRBJ2-7; 7 nucleotides align to TRBD2. This CDR3 is CASSDTRGSSYEQYF. CDR3 bases: TGTGCCAGCAGCGACACGCGGGGGAGCTCCTACGAGCAGTACTTC.